Included here is one T cell receptor beta chain sequence, with context. Positively selected for CCR7, the CD45RO-negative cells used as naive CD8 cells excluded terminally differentiated effector memory CD45RA+ cells. V was shortened by 0 bases and J by 6 bases, with 12 bases between the two germline ends. Per the germline V gene, CDR1 is SEHNR and CDR2 is FQNEAQ (reference sequence). The CDR3 sequence is 15 residues long. This sample is drawn from a study of shared clonotypes between healthy human individuals. Assay execution took place at the deep level. Over several immunoSEQ plates, each subset's genomic DNA was distributed in even portions. The table came from immunoSEQ multiplex PCR; TCRdb's copy has only in-frame clones and leaves some out. The sample shows about 2.2 million clones, just over 90% of them seen only once.

The clonotype was recovered from a man between 18 and 29 years old in good health. Some clones in this sample may be carry-over from other donors' samples. Sequenced: naive CD8+ T cells from PBMCs. The chain has TRBV7-9 and TRBJ2-1, with D tentatively TRBD2 (5 bases). The DNA of the CDR3 is TGTGCCAGCAGCTTAGCAGAGTCGGGGTTCAATGAGCAGTTCTTC. It specifies CASSLAESGFNEQFF.